A single TCR beta chain is shown here with its context. Its antigen specificity is not known. The sample holds no much larger clone one base away, and base qualities are not on file. Counted from cysteine to phenylalanine, this CDR3 has 13 amino acids. The only DNA kept is the CDR3, 39 bases in frame from the first base. CDR1 and CDR2 are drawn from the germline V gene: SGDLS, YYNGEE. Trimming removed 5 bases from V and 2 bases from J, leaving 10 bases between the germline ends. This specimen comes from a study of control samples from healthy donors and cancer patients (dated by TCRdb to 2018 to 2020). The library was built by means of the immunoSEQ multiplex PCR assay. Entries here come from immuneACCESS through TCRdb and include only in-frame sequences with V and J called. Some clones fail to appear in such tables; in the studies checked, an unresolved V gene covers under half of the shortfall, and the cause of the remainder is unknown. The sample has 120,000 or so clones on record, about 90% of them singletons. The ten largest account for 1.5% to 2% of the sample.

Sequenced material: blood. This receptor was identified in a man between 18 and 35 years old in good health. The sequence links TRBV9 to TRBJ1-2, and perhaps TRBD1 as D gene, on 6 matching bases. The CDR3 reads CASSTDRNYGYTF. The DNA reads as follows: TGTGCCAGCAGTACTGACAGGAACTATGGCTACACCTTC.